The 9 T cell receptor beta chains below come from one sample, sequenced in a study of blood T cells in healthy people across ages. Together with a sample-barcoded 5' primer, a J-beta primer mix was included in a second PCR lasting about 7 to 11 cycles. TCRdb called the 5' RACE reads again in MiXCR, with one record for every CDR3 protein. The table shows 600,000 or so distinct CDR3 sequences, with around 21% occurring only once. Sequencing was carried out using blood. The receptors derive from a man aged 70-80 years in good health.

V usage is TRBV12-3 or TRBV12-4 and J usage is TRBJ1-6; TRBD1 agrees at 9 bases. CDR3 size: 15 residues. V was clipped by 5 bases and J by 5 bases; unmatched bases: 4. This CDR3 is CASSPRTGDNSPLHF. The CDR3 DNA sequence: TGTGCCAGCAGTCCGCGGACAGGGGATAATTCACCCCTCCACTTT.

This clonotype was picked up a small number of times. One end of the junction varies from germline; a read error may be responsible. The gene calls are TRBV12-3 or TRBV12-4 and TRBJ1-3, with D perhaps TRBD1 (6 bases). The CDR3 loop spans 12 amino acids. Here the CDR3 DNA reads TGTGCCAGCAGTTTTAGGCCCGGACAGCAGGATTTT. Translated: CASSFRPGQQDF.

This clonotype was observed a handful of times. The chain uses TRBV6-6 and TRBJ2-5; 7 bases are a match to TRBD1. Germline trimming cut 0 bases from V and 2 bases from J; bases unmatched to any gene: 6. The CDR3 contains 16 residues. Germline-derived CDR1 and CDR2 are MNHNY and SVGAGI (reference sequence). The CDR3 DNA follows: TGTGCCAGCAGTTACTCGAATTCGGGACAGCAAGAGACCCAGTACTTC. Protein: CASSYSNSGQQETQYF.

As to this clonotype: The junction does not match germline at one end; this may be a read error. V is TRBV18 and J is TRBJ2-1, with D possibly TRBD1 on 5 matching bases. The end of the DNA fits TRBJ2-5 better, so the J call may be wrong. The CDR3 length is 13 residues. CDR1 KGHSH and CDR2 LQKENI come from the germline V gene. CDR3 sequence (DNA): TGTGCCAGCTCACCCCAGGGTCAAGTGACCCAGTACTTC. It translates to CASSPQGQVTQYF.

This clonotype has a handful of counts. The chain links TRBV20-1 to TRBJ1-1; a weak D match, TRBD1 (6 bases). The germline gives CDR1 DFQATT, CDR2 SNEGSKA (reference sequence). This CDR3 has 12 residues. The germline V and J ends were trimmed by 6 bases and 6 bases, with 14 bases remaining between them. The CDR3 spells CSAQLYRAEAFF. The CDR3 DNA reads TGCAGTGCGCAGCTGTACAGGGCTGAAGCTTTCTTT.

This clonotype was detected only a few times. This rearrangement joins TRBV7-9 to TRBJ2-3; no clear D gene. Germline-derived CDR1 and CDR2 are SEHNR and FQNEAQ (reference sequence). The CDR3 is 13 amino acids. Trimming shortened V by 3 bases and J by 3 bases, and 7 bases separated the two germline ends. CDR3 nucleotide sequence: TGTGCCAGCAGCTTCCTCGAAACAGATACGCAGTATTTT. Translating it yields CASSFLETDTQYF.

This clonotype was counted between two and nine times. Here the CDR3 DNA reads TGCGCCAGCAGCTTGGTTTTCGGCGACTCCTACAATGAGCAGTTCTTC. This encodes CASSLVFGDSYNEQFF. This chain links TRBV5-1 with TRBJ2-1, with D uncertain. The germline gives CDR1 SGHRS, CDR2 YFSETQ. The CDR3 contains 16 residues. Trimming removed 0 bases from V and 0 bases from J, with 10 bases in between.

This clonotype was found once. An end of the junction differs from the germline gene, which may be a read error. This chain joins TRBV4-1 and TRBJ2-3; 8 bases are shared with TRBD1. The CDR3 extends over 16 amino acids. Germline-derived CDR1 and CDR2 are MGHRA and YSYEKL. CDR3 sequence reads: CASSQQTGGSTDTQYF. The CDR3 region has the DNA TGCGCCAGCAGCCAACAAACAGGGGGAAGCACAGATACACAGTATTTT.

This clonotype has a handful of counts. An end of the junction differs from the germline gene, which may be a read error. J is TRBJ2-7 and V is TRBV7-6; 7 bases align to TRBD1. CDR3 length: 16 residues. The V gene's germline CDR1 is SGHVS and CDR2 FNYEAQ. The CDR3 loop is CASSLVTGMGNYEQHF. The CDR3, as DNA: TGTGCCAGCAGCTTAGTGACAGGGATGGGGAACTACGAGCAGCACTTC.